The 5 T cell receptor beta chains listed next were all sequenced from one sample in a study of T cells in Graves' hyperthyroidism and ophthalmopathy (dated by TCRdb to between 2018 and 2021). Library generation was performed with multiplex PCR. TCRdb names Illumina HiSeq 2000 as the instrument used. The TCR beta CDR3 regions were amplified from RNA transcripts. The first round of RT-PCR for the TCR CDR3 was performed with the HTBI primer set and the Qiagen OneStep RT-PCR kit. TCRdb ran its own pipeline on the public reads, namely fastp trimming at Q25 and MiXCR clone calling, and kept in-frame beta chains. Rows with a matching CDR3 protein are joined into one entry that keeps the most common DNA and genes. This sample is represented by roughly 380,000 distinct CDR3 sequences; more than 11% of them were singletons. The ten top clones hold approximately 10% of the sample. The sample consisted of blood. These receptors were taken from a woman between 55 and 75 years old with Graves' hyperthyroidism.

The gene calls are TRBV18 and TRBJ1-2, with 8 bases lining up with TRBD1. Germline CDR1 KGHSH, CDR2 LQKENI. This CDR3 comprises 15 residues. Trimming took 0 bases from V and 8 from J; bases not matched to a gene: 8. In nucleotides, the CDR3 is TGTGCCAGCTCACCACCGTACAGGGGGAGTAGCGGCTACACCTTC. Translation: CASSPPYRGSSGYTF. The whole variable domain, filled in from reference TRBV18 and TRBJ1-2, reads NAGVMQNPRHLVRRRGQEARLRCSPMKGHSHVYWYRQLPEEGLKFMVYLQKENIIDESGMPKERFSAEFPKEGPSILRIQQVVRGDSAAYFCASSPPYRGSSGYTFGSGTRLTVV.

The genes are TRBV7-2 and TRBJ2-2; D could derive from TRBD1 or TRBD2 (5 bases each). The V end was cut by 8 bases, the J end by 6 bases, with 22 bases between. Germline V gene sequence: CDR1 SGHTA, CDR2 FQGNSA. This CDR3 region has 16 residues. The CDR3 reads CASGLDPRRGAGELFF. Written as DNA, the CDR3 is TGTGCCAGCGGTCTTGATCCCAGGAGAGGGGCCGGGGAGCTGTTTTTT.

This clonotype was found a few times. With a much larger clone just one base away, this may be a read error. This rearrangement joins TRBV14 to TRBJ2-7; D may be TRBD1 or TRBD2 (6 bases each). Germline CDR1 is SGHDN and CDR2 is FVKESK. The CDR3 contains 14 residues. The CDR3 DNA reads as TGTGCCGGCAGCACTAGCTGGGGGACATACGAGCAGTACTTC. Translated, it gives CAGSTSWGTYEQYF.

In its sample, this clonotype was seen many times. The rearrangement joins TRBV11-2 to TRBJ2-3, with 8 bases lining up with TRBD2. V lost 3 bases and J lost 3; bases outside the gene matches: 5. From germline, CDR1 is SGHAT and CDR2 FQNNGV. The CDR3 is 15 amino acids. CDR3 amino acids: CASSFEGLATDTQYF. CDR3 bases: TGTGCCAGCAGCTTCGAAGGACTAGCAACAGATACGCAGTATTTT.

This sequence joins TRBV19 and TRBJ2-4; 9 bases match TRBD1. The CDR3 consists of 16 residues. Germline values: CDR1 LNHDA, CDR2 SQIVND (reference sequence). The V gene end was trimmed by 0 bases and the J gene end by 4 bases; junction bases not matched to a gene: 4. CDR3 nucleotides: TGTGCCAGTAGTATAGACCCGGGACAGGGAAAAAACATTCAGTACTTC. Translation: CASSIDPGQGKNIQYF. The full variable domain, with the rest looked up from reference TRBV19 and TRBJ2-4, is DGGITQSPKYLFRKEGQNVTLSCEQNLNHDAMYWYRQDPGQGLRLIYYSQIVNDFQKGDIAEGYSVSREKKESFPLTVTSAQKNPTAFYLCASSIDPGQGKNIQYFGAGTRLSVL.